This TCR beta chain was captured by sequencing in a study of T cells in localized non-small cell lung cancer (dated by TCRdb to about 2020). Study-level background: The study examined T cell repertoires in 200 to 300 patients with early-stage NSCLC and compared tumors with uninvolved tumor-adjacent lungs. The cohort comprised roughly 240 treatment-naïve NSCLC patients with resected, localized lung tumors. NSCLC patients had a mean age of approximately 66 years, and more than 120 were male and 85 to 110 female. General study outcomes and caveats: Because the study design was exploratory, TCR variables were selected using unadjusted p-values without false-discovery rate correction. Higher T cell density in blood was associated with longer overall survival, whereas higher clonality in adjacent lung was associated with shorter survival. The highest T cell clonality was observed in uninvolved tumor-adjacent lung, where clonality exceeded that of tumor, suggesting that antigenic responses were more focused in uninvolved tumor-adjacent lung. Of the top 100 tumor clones, a median of roughly 56 were detected in paired uninvolved adjacent lung; approximately 28 were also among that lung's top 100. Because multi-region sequencing of the tumors was not done, intratumor heterogeneity could not be ruled out.

At diagnosis, tumor, uninvolved tumor-adjacent lung and peripheral blood were collected and then preserved as a mix of FFPE and fresh-frozen material. For TCR repertoire profiling, blood samples were analyzed as peripheral blood mononuclear cells. A note on this clone: Its antigen specificity is not known. No per-base quality is available; no much larger clone lies one base away.

The immunoSEQ Assay was used to sequence TCR beta CDR3 regions from DNA. In the authors' own workflow: To compute T cell density, TCR beta template counts were normalized to usable DNA, which was estimated by amplifying housekeeping genes. The preseqR package was used to estimate richness by extrapolating to 400,000 templates for PBMC samples and to 120,000 templates for tissue samples. Clonality was taken to be one minus Pielou's evenness. Tissue-enriched TCRs were identified by differential abundance testing using productive amino-acid clonotypes, minimum total count 5 and alpha 0.1. The Jaccard Index and the Morisita Overlap Index were used to quantify repertoire overlap between compartments. GLIPH grouped TCR beta CDR3s together with public tetramer-defined viral CDR3s, and a viral motif had to include at least three viral sequences and also show V-gene enrichment. In TCRdb, the immuneACCESS table is reduced to in-frame sequences with V and J assigned. These tables do not hold every clone; where another copy was compared, an unresolved V gene accounts for under half, and the others remain unexplained. The V and J calls and clone size were taken over from that table, and D and trimming were inferred from the DNA. This sample has 75,000 to 95,000 clones in its table, and roughly 80% of those were observed once. Clones ranked in the top ten supply roughly 19% of the sample.

Based on the germline V gene (reference sequence), the CDR1 and CDR2 sequences are SEHNR and FQNEAQ. V and J are truncated by 5 bases and 2 bases respectively, leaving an intervening sequence of 13 bases. The CDR3 goes from the cysteine to the phenylalanine over 15 residues. Only the CDR3 part of the read is kept: 45 bases, read in frame from the first base. The TCR was taken from a man aged 40-75 years with stage II squamous cell lung carcinoma. The input for sequencing was PBMCs, taken before any cancer treatment. Here the chain combines TRBV7-9 and TRBJ2-1; the best D guess is TRBD1, with 6 bases matching. CDR3 sequence: CASSDTGFAYNEQFF. The sequence in DNA is TGTGCCAGCAGCGACACAGGGTTCGCCTACAATGAGCAGTTCTTC.